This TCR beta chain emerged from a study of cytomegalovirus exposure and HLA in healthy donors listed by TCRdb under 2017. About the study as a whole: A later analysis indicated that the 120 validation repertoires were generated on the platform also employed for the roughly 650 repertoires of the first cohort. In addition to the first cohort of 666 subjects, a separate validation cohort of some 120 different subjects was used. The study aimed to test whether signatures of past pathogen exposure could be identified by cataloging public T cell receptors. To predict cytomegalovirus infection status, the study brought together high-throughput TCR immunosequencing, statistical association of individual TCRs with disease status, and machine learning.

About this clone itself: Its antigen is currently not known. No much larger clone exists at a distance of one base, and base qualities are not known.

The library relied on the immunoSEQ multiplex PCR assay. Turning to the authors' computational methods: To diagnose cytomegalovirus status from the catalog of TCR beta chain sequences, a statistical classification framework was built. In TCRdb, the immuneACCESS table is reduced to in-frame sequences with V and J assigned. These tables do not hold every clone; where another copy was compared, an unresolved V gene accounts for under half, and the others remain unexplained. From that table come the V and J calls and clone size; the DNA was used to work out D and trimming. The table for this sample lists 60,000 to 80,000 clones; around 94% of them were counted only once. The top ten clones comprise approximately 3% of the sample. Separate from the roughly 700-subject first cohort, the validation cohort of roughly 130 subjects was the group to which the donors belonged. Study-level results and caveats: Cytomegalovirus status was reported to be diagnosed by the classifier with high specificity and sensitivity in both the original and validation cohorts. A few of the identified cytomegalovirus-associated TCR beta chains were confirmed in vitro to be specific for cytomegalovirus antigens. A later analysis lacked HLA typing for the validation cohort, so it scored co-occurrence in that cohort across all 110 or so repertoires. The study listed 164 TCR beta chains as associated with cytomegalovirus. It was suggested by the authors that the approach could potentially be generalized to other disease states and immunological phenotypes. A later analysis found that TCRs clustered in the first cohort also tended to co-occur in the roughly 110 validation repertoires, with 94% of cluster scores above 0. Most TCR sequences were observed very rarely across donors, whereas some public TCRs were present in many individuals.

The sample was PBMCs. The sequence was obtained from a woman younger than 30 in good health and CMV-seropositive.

The nucleotide sequence reads as follows: TGTGCCAGCATCCTGGGGACAAATGGCTACACCTTC. Its translation is CASILGTNGYTF. Rearrangement joined TRBV6-4 to TRBJ1-2; a tentative D match to TRBD1 spans 6 bases. The V and J ends are trimmed by 7 bases and 6 bases, leaving 12 bases between them. The germline V gene sets CDR1 to MRHNA and CDR2 to SNTAGT. There are 12 amino acids in the CDR3, from cysteine to phenylalanine inclusive. Just the 36-base CDR3 DNA is kept, in frame starting at base 1.